Following are 18 T cell receptor beta chains from one sample sequenced in a study of PD-1 blockade in classical Hodgkin lymphoma. The patients all showed relapse after autologous stem cell transplantation, while their brentuximab vedotin exposure varied. Sequencing was performed with immunoSEQ multiplex PCR; in TCRdb, only in-frame clones are kept and a portion is missing. Of some 100,000 clones listed, approximately 92% are singletons. The source material was peripheral blood mononuclear cells (PBMCs), sampled at baseline. The receptors shown here come from a human donor with classical Hodgkin lymphoma.

The chain employs TRBV18 and TRBJ2-5, with 11 bases that match TRBD2. The germline V gene encodes CDR1 KGHSH and CDR2 LQKENI. The CDR3 is 16 residues long. V lost 2 bases to trimming and J lost 4 bases; unmatched junction nucleotides: 6. DNA for the CDR3: TGTGCCAGCTCACCATTAGCGGGAGGGCCTGCAGAGACCCAGTACTTC. Translated, it gives CASSPLAGGPAETQYF.

V is TRBV29-1 and J is TRBJ2-2; 8 nucleotides align to TRBD2. V gave up 4 bases and J gave up 6 bases; unmatched junction bases: 4. CDR3 length equals 13 residues. From germline, CDR1 is SQVTM and CDR2 ANQGSEA. The CDR3 coding sequence is TGCAGCGTTGTGTGGCGGGGGGCCGGGGAGCTGTTTTTT. It specifies CSVVWRGAGELFF.

The chain has TRBV7-9 and TRBJ2-5; a weak D match, TRBD1 (6 bases). Germline V CDR1 and CDR2: SEHNR, FQNEAQ (reference sequence). This CDR3 has 11 amino acids. V shed 5 bases and J shed 10 bases, with 11 bases lying between them. The CDR3 DNA sequence: TGTGCCAGCAGCCCTACAGGGAGCCAGTACTTC. Translation: CASSPTGSQYF.

V is TRBV27 and J is TRBJ2-7; no firm D call. The V end was cut by 0 bases, the J end by 0 bases, with 12 bases between. Germline assignment: CDR1 MNHEY and CDR2 SMNVEV (reference sequence). This CDR3 spans 16 amino acids. CDR3 bases: TGTGCCAGCAGTTTATCTCTGGTCACGAGCTCCTACGAGCAGTACTTC. It specifies CASSLSLVTSSYEQYF.

The chain is built from TRBV30 and TRBJ2-7; D is undetermined. V was cut by 8 bases and J by 0 bases, with 8 bases left in between. CDR3 length: 11 residues. The V gene's germline CDR1 is GTSNPN and CDR2 SVGIG (reference sequence). This chain's CDR3 is CAVRVSYEQYF. CDR3 sequence (DNA): TGTGCCGTCCGGGTCTCCTACGAGCAGTACTTC.

In the case of this clone: An end of the junction does not agree with germline; a read error may underlie this. The rearrangement links TRBV4-1 to TRBJ1-5, with D hard to call. The CDR3 has 15 amino acids. Germline CDR1 reads MGHRA; CDR2 reads YSYEKL. This chain's CDR3 is CASSQVWEGNQPQHF. The CDR3 nucleotides read TGCGCCAGCAGCCAAGTTTGGGAGGGCAACCAGCCCCAGCATTTT.

J is TRBJ2-6 and V is TRBV7-2; D is unresolved. Germline V gene data show CDR1 as SGHTA and CDR2 as FQGNSA. The CDR3 runs 16 residues. V shed 5 bases and J shed 4 bases, with 15 bases lying between them. The CDR3: CASSPSFNSGANVLTF. CDR3 sequence (DNA): TGTGCCAGCAGCCCGAGTTTCAACTCCGGGGCCAACGTCCTGACTTTC. Full variable domain (outside the CDR3, taken from reference TRBV7-2 and TRBJ2-6): GAGVSQSPSNKVTEKGKDVELRCDPISGHTALYWYRQSLGQGLEFLIYFQGNSAPDKSGLPSDRFSAERTGGSVSTLTIQRTQQEDSAVYLCASSPSFNSGANVLTFGAGSRLTVL.

The rearrangement joins TRBV28 to TRBJ1-2; 7 nucleotides agree with TRBD1. V was pared by 5 bases and J by 10 bases, with 19 bases of the junction left unmatched. The germline V gene has CDR1 MDHEN and CDR2 SYDVKM. CDR3 length equals 16 residues. This CDR3 is CASSRDRRLLVAVYTF. In nucleotides, the CDR3 is TGTGCCAGCAGTCGGGACAGACGACTCCTCGTGGCCGTCTACACCTTC.

This rearrangement joins TRBV27 to TRBJ2-5; weak D call: TRBD2 (5 bases). The length of the CDR3 is 13 residues. Germline CDR1 and CDR2: MNHEY and SMNVEV (reference sequence). V was clipped by 3 bases and J by 8 bases, with 13 bases between them. The CDR3 sequence: CASSFGVEATQYF. The CDR3 nucleotides are TGTGCCAGCAGTTTTGGGGTGGAGGCAACCCAGTACTTC.

J is TRBJ1-5 and V is TRBV7-7, with D maybe TRBD1 (5 bases). The V gene's germline CDR1 is SSHAT and CDR2 FNYEAQ (reference sequence). The CDR3 runs 17 residues. Deletions cut 11 bases from V and 0 bases from J, with 23 bases between. CDR3 coding DNA: TGTGCCCTGCGACGCTCAGGGTTCGCTAATAGCAATCAGCCCCAGCATTTT. Translated: CALRRSGFANSNQPQHF.

The chain has TRBV1 and TRBJ2-7. TRBV1 is reported as a pseudogene. There are 15 residues in the CDR3. In DNA form, the CDR3 reads TGCACCAGCAGGCACGCGGGACAACGAAACTACGAGCAGTACTTC. It yields the protein CTSRHAGQRNYEQYF.

The chain is built from TRBV4-1 and TRBJ2-1; TRBD1 matches at 8 bases. The V gene end was trimmed by 4 bases and the J gene end by 3 bases; junction bases not matched to a gene: 8. The germline gives CDR1 MGHRA, CDR2 YSYEKL. This CDR3 is built from 16 residues. In DNA form, the CDR3 reads TGCGCCAGCAGCCCTCCCCCCACAGGGGGCTACAATGAGCAGTTCTTC. Encoded protein: CASSPPPTGGYNEQFF.

V and J are TRBV5-6 and TRBJ2-7; the D is unclear. The germline CDR1 and CDR2 sequences are SGHDT and YYEEEE. V was trimmed by 0 bases and J by 6 bases, leaving 7 bases between them. CDR3 length: 12 amino acids. CDR3 DNA sequence: TGTGCCAGCAGCTTGGATTCTTCCGAGCAGTACTTC. This encodes CASSLDSSEQYF. The variable domain in full, with the rest retrieved from reference TRBV5-6 and TRBJ2-7, is DAGVTQSPTHLIKTRGQQVTLRCSPKSGHDTVSWYQQALGQGPQFIFQYYEEEERQRGNFPDRFSGHQFPNYSSELNVNALLLGDSALYLCASSLDSSEQYFGPGTRLTVT.

The chain recombines TRBV30 with TRBJ2-2, with 9 bases aligning to TRBD1. The CDR3 loop spans 14 amino acids. Trimming took 3 bases from V and 6 from J; bases not matched to a gene: 5. The V gene's germline CDR1 is GTSNPN and CDR2 SVGIG (reference sequence). CDR3 in DNA: TGTGCCTGGAGCCCCACAGGGGGCCCCGGGGAGCTGTTTTTT. It codes for CAWSPTGGPGELFF.

The V and J genes are TRBV6-1 and TRBJ1-1; D not certain. CDR1 is MNHNS, CDR2 SASEGT, per germline. Trimming stripped 1 base from V and 4 bases from J, with 13 bases between. There are 15 residues in the CDR3. The CDR3 nucleotides are TGTGCCAGCAGTGAAGGGCCCTGGGCACGCACTGAAGCTTTCTTT. Its translation is CASSEGPWARTEAFF.

This chain connects TRBV2 to TRBJ1-2; a weak D match, TRBD1 (6 bases). The CDR3 runs 13 residues. V was trimmed by 8 bases and J by 2 bases, leaving 12 bases between them. The V gene's germline CDR1 is SNHLY and CDR2 FYNNEI. The CDR3, as DNA: TGTGCCAGCGCCCGACAGGTAAACTATGGCTACACCTTC. This translates into CASARQVNYGYTF.

This rearrangement joins TRBV5-1 to TRBJ2-5, with a possible D match to TRBD2 (5 bases). In germline, CDR1 is SGHRS, CDR2 YFSETQ. The CDR3 consists of 13 residues. V lost 3 bases to trimming and J lost 8 bases, with 14 bases between them. CDR3 amino acids: CASSWRTADTQYF. The CDR3 nucleotides are TGCGCCAGCAGCTGGAGGACGGCAGATACCCAGTACTTC.

This rearrangement joins TRBV5-6 to TRBJ1-4, with D uncertain. Germline loops: CDR1 SGHDT, CDR2 YYEEEE. The CDR3 is made up of 15 amino acids. V was trimmed by 0 bases and J by 2 bases, leaving 8 bases between them. The CDR3 DNA is TGTGCCAGCAGCTTGGGAGTAACTACTAATGAAAAACTGTTTTTT. Residues: CASSLGVTTNEKLFF.